The count of the clone carrying this T cell receptor (beta chain) is one. Its target is not known. The Oncomine TCR Beta short-read assay sequenced DNA from cultured CD4+ T cells. TCRdb ran MiXCR on the PCR reads and lists one entry per CDR3 protein. The sample carries 16,000 or so distinct CDR3 sequences, around two fifths recorded once. This entry comes from a study of vaccination and CD4 T cells after COVID-19. Study-wide points: Spike mono-reactive clones accounted for 304 of the 307 vaccine-specific clones found in convalescent patients.

Treatment here: approximately 9-day PBMC culture with coronavirus spike peptide pools or control peptides (ViraFEST assay). The sequenced sample was CD4+ T cells from blood, cultured in vitro, obtained after SARS-CoV-2 vaccination. This TCR came from a human donor who had recovered from COVID-19.

CDR3 sequence reads: CASSKGGQSPLHF. The CDR3 DNA sequence: TGCGCCAGCAGCAAAGGGGGCCAGTCACCCCTCCACTTT. The V gene is TRBV5-1, the J gene TRBJ1-6; 7 nucleotides line up with TRBD1. This CDR3 has 13 amino acids. Germline V gives CDR1 SGHRS, CDR2 YFSETQ. With V trimmed by 4 bases and J by 10 bases, 5 bases remained unmatched.